A selection of T cell receptor beta chains follows, all from one sample in a study of T cell changes during pregnancy in multiple sclerosis. Sequenced by immunoSEQ multiplex PCR; TCRdb stores in-frame clones only, minus some. The sample carries tens of thousands of clones, 80% to 95% recorded once. Material: peripheral blood, obtained after pregnancy. The receptors originated from a female donor with multiple sclerosis, enrolled in a pregnancy study. Each CDR3 is given with its conserved first and last residue. D genes are given only for firm matches. Where a row states a size, it is once, few, many or the class of an expanded clone; other rows omit it.

clone_size	d_call	j_call	v_call	cdr3_nt	cdr3_aa
.	.	TRBJ2-1	TRBV19	TGTGCCAGTACCCCGGGGTGGCACAATGAGCAGTTCTTC	CASTPGWHNEQFF
.	TRBD2	TRBJ2-3	TRBV5-1	TGCGCCAGCAGCTCGAGCGGGGGGGCAGATACGCAGTATTTT	CASSSSGGADTQYF
.	.	TRBJ2-4	TRBV5-1	TGCGCCAGCAGCCGATGTTTTCGGGGTCTAGCCAAAAACATTCAGTACTTC	CASSRCFRGLAKNIQYF
.	.	TRBJ1-2	TRBV5-5	TGTGCCAGCAGCTTAAACGCAGGTTCTAACTATGGCTACACCTTC	CASSLNAGSNYGYTF
.	TRBD2	TRBJ2-7	TRBV7-9	TGTGCCAGCGCGGGTAGCGGGTTAGTCTACGAGCAGTACTTC	CASAGSGLVYEQYF
.	.	TRBJ2-7	TRBV6-1	TGTGCCAGCGGCACTATTATAGGTACCCGTTACGAGCAGTACTTC	CASGTIIGTRYEQYF
.	.	TRBJ1-2	TRBV19	TGTGCCAGTAGCAAGTCAGGGTGGTATGGCTACACCTTC	CASSKSGWYGYTF
once	.	TRBJ2-7	TRBV2	TGTGCCAGCAGTGTGGAGGGCTACGAGCAGTACTTC	CASSVEGYEQYF
.	.	TRBJ1-5	TRBV15	TGTGCCACCAGCAGAGGGGGAGCTGGCAATCAGCCCCAGCATTTT	CATSRGGAGNQPQHF
.	.	TRBJ1-5	TRBV2	TGTGCCAGCAGTGTAGGGTTGGGGAGCGGAAATCCCCAGCATTTT	CASSVGLGSGNPQHF
.	.	TRBJ1-5	TRBV2	TGTGCCAGCAGCGCCCTAGGGGATAGCAATCAGCCCCAGCATTTT	CASSALGDSNQPQHF
.	.	TRBJ2-5	TRBV15	TGTGCCACCAGCAGAGGGCGGAGGGGAGAGACCCAGTACTTC	CATSRGRRGETQYF
.	.	TRBJ2-7	TRBV7-8	TGTGCCAGCAGCAGCGCGGGTATTGGCTACGAGCAGTACTTC	CASSSAGIGYEQYF
.	.	TRBJ1-4	TRBV5-4	TGTGCCAGCAGCTTGGGGGGCATGGCTGAAAAACTGTTTTTT	CASSLGGMAEKLFF
.	TRBD2	TRBJ2-1	TRBV18	TGTGCCAGCTCACCATGGACTAGCGGGGGGGCCTTCTACAATGAGCAGTTCTTC	CASSPWTSGGAFYNEQFF
.	TRBD1	TRBJ1-2	TRBV4-2	TGTGCCAGCAGCCAGTCAGGACAGGGGGCCGATAGCTATGGCTACACCTTC	CASSQSGQGADSYGYTF
.	TRBD1	TRBJ1-6	TRBV7-8	TGTGCCAGCAGCCCCTCCGGGACAGGGGTTTCACCCCTCCACTTT	CASSPSGTGVSPLHF
.	TRBD1	TRBJ2-1	TRBV7-2	TGTGCCAGCAGCTTAGGCAGACAGGGAGAAACCTACAATGAGCAGTTCTTC	CASSLGRQGETYNEQFF
.	.	TRBJ2-1	TRBV4-1	TGCGCCAGCAGTCGAGGGGGGGCCACCTACAATGAGCAGTTCTTC	CASSRGGATYNEQFF
.	.	TRBJ2-7	TRBV10-3	TGTGCCATTACTACCGGGACAAAGAATTCGTACGAGCAGTACTTC	CAITTGTKNSYEQYF